This entry lists 2 T cell receptor beta chains sequenced from one sample in a study of shared clonotypes between healthy human individuals. Positive CCR7 selection of CD45RO-negative cells yielded the naive CD8 cells, and terminally differentiated effector memory CD45RA+ cells were excluded. The repertoire was sequenced with immunoSEQ multiplex PCR; TCRdb's copy has only in-frame clones and lacks some. The table lists around 2,000,000 clones, approximately 95% of them singletons. Specimen: naive CD8+ T cells sorted from blood. The receptors were sampled from a man aged 18 to 30 in good health.

This clone appeared once. The V gene is TRBV6-1, the J gene TRBJ2-7; D gene ambiguous. Trimming pared 3 bases from V and 3 bases from J, leaving 9 bases between. The CDR3 contains 13 residues. CDR1 is MNHNS, CDR2 SASEGT, per germline. The CDR3 bases are TGTGCCAGCAGTGATTGGGCCAACTACGAGCAGTACTTC. Amino acids: CASSDWANYEQYF.

The CDR3 nucleotides are TGTGCCAGCAGCCCGACCCCGTCTTCACCCCTCCACTTT. Translated, it gives CASSPTPSSPLHF. The gene calls are TRBV28 and TRBJ1-6, with D uncertain. The germline V gene encodes CDR1 MDHEN and CDR2 SYDVKM. The CDR3 totals 13 residues. V lost 6 bases to trimming and J lost 9 bases, with 12 bases between them.